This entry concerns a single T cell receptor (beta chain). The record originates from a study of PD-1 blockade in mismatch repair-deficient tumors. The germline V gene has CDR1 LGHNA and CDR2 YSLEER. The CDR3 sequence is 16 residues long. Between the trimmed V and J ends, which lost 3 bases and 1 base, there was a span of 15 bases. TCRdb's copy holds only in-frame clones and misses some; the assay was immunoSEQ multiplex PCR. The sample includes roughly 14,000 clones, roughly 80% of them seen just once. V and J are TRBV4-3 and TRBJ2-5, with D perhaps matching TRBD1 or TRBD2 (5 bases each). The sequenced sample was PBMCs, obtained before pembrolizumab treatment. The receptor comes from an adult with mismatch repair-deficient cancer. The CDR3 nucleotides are TGCGCCAGCAGCCACCCCCCGGGACGGCTCCAAGAGACCCAGTACTTC. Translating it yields CASSHPPGRLQETQYF.